Each of the 11 T cell receptor beta chains below was sequenced from the same sample in a study of blood T cell repertoires in COVID-19 (dated by TCRdb to 2018 to 2020). The method was the immunoSEQ multiplex PCR assay. TCRdb re-hosts the immuneACCESS table, in-frame sequences only. Its copies lack some clones; in the studies checked, an unresolved V gene accounts for under half of them, and the cause for the rest is not known. The table for this sample lists about 320,000 clones; around 84% of them were counted only once. Over 9.5% of the sample belongs to the ten largest clones. The sequencing sample was made of PBMCs or T cells enriched from blood (not recorded which). The origin of the receptors is a woman aged 18-30 years who had recovered from COVID-19.

The chain combines TRBV7-9 with TRBJ1-6, with D uncertain. Between the trimmed V and J ends, which lost 5 bases and 0 bases, there was a span of 20 bases. The germline CDR1 and CDR2 sequences are SEHNR and FQNEAQ (reference sequence). This CDR3 contains 19 residues. The CDR3 nucleotides are TGTGCCAGCAGCCCACTCTCATTTCAATTGAGCTCCTATAATTCACCCCTCCACTTT. Translated, it gives CASSPLSFQLSSYNSPLHF.

The rearrangement joins TRBV11-1 to TRBJ2-2; D is possibly TRBD1 (7 bases). CDR3 length equals 16 residues. The germline V gene encodes CDR1 SGHAT and CDR2 FQDESV (reference sequence). Between the trimmed V and J ends, which lost 1 base and 6 bases, there was a span of 15 bases. CDR3 sequence (DNA): TGTGCCAGCAGCTTAGAAGACAGGGTAGCGGCCGGGGAGCTGTTTTTT. It translates to CASSLEDRVAAGELFF. Filled out from reference TRBV11-1 and TRBJ2-2, the complete variable domain reads EAEVAQSPRYKITEKSQAVAFWCDPISGHATLYWYRQILGQGPELLVQFQDESVVDDSQLPKDRFSAERLKGVDSTLKIQPAELGDSAMYLCASSLEDRVAAGELFFGEGSRLTVL.

The gene calls are TRBV6-5 and TRBJ1-4; no reliable D call. CDR1 and CDR2 (germline): MNHEY, SVGAGI. V was cut by 7 bases and J by 7 bases, with 13 bases left in between. CDR3 length: 13 amino acids. The CDR3 sequence is CASKEGGREKLFF. CDR3 DNA: TGTGCCAGCAAAGAGGGAGGTCGTGAAAAACTGTTTTTT.

This clone occurred a few times. The rearrangement links TRBV6-5 to TRBJ1-4; D unresolved. Per germline, CDR1 MNHEY and CDR2 SVGAGI. V was shortened by 6 bases and J by 10 bases, with 18 bases between the two germline ends. The length of the CDR3 is 14 residues. The CDR3, as DNA: TGTGCCAGCAGCCCACGACTGGAAGGAGGAAAACTGTTTTTT. This sequence encodes CASSPRLEGGKLFF.

The chain recombines TRBV4-1 with TRBJ1-1, with D perhaps matching TRBD1 (6 bases). Germline V gene sequence: CDR1 MGHRA, CDR2 YSYEKL. This CDR3 spans 19 amino acids. V lost 5 bases and J lost 1, with 26 bases in between. The CDR3 protein is CASSVHPPGQAMKNTEAFF. The CDR3 DNA follows: TGCGCCAGCAGCGTACACCCCCCGGGACAAGCTATGAAGAACACTGAAGCTTTCTTT.

This clone was seen a single time. This chain joins TRBV30 and TRBJ1-3, with D hard to call. CDR3 length: 13 amino acids. CDR1 is GTSNPN, CDR2 SVGIG, per germline (reference sequence). Trimming took off 2 bases at V and 4 bases at J, with 9 bases between the two ends. The CDR3 region is CAWSPGSGNTIYF. CDR3 in DNA: TGTGCCTGGAGTCCAGGTTCCGGAAACACCATATATTTT.

J is TRBJ2-2 and V is TRBV28; possible D gene TRBD2, 6 bases. The germline gives CDR1 MDHEN, CDR2 SYDVKM. V was cut by 3 bases and J by 4 bases, with 6 bases left in between. CDR3 length: 13 amino acids. The CDR3 DNA reads TGTGCCAGCAGTTTCGGGGGCACCGGGGAGCTGTTTTTT. Its translation is CASSFGGTGELFF.

The gene calls are TRBV2 and TRBJ1-1; 8 positions agree with TRBD1. The CDR3 extends over 14 amino acids. The junction had 5 bases not matched to a gene; V was cut back by 6 bases and J by 2 bases. The germline gives CDR1 SNHLY, CDR2 FYNNEI. The CDR3 loop reads CASRRTGLNTEAFF. CDR3 DNA sequence: TGTGCCAGCAGGAGGACAGGGCTAAACACTGAAGCTTTCTTT.

The V call is TRBV7-9, the J call TRBJ1-1, with 9 bases matching TRBD1. The CDR3 has 15 residues. V lost 1 base and J lost 1; bases outside the gene matches: 1. The germline gives CDR1 SEHNR, CDR2 FQNEAQ (reference sequence). In nucleotides, the CDR3 is TGTGCCAGCAGCTTAGAGACAGGGGGGAACACTGAAGCTTTCTTT. Translated: CASSLETGGNTEAFF.

The V gene is TRBV6-1, the J gene TRBJ1-5; D may be TRBD1 (5 bases). The CDR3 loop spans 14 amino acids. V was clipped by 1 base and J by 6 bases, with 10 bases between them. Germline V gene data show CDR1 as MNHNS and CDR2 as SASEGT. In nucleotides, the CDR3 is TGTGCCAGCAGTGAAGGTCCGGGGGGTCAGCCCCAGCATTTT. It is translated as CASSEGPGGQPQHF.

The rearrangement links TRBV30 to TRBJ1-4; D remains unclear. Per germline, CDR1 GTSNPN and CDR2 SVGIG (reference sequence). The CDR3 runs 14 residues. Between the trimmed V and J ends, which lost 3 bases and 5 bases, there was a span of 13 bases. The CDR3 nucleotides read TGTGCCTGGAGGAAAGGAGGGATGAATGAAAAACTGTTTTTT. Protein product: CAWRKGGMNEKLFF.